Below, 20 T cell receptor beta chains from the same sample are listed, as sequenced in a study of T cell responses to AZD1222 COVID-19 vaccine. The method was immunoSEQ multiplex PCR; TCRdb's version includes in-frame clones alone and lacks a portion of them. The sample has 150,000 to 250,000 clones, about 94% seen once. The input for sequencing was peripheral blood, taken 28 days after the second AZD1222 dose. The source of these receptors is an adult who received the AZD1222 COVID-19 vaccine.

The chain joins TRBV27 to TRBJ1-5, with D tentatively TRBD1 (6 bases). Trimming took 4 bases from V and 6 from J, leaving 10 bases between them. The CDR3 totals 13 residues. Germline V gene sequence: CDR1 MNHEY, CDR2 SMNVEV (reference sequence). The CDR3 DNA is TGTGCCAGCAGTTCGAACAGGGTTCAGCCCCAGCATTTT. Its protein product is CASSSNRVQPQHF.

The V gene is TRBV15, the J gene TRBJ1-2; 7 positions match TRBD1. V shed 0 bases, J shed 4 bases, and the junction held 14 bases outside the gene matches. Germline V gene sequence: CDR1 LNHNV, CDR2 YYDKDF (reference sequence). This CDR3 comprises 18 residues. The chain's CDR3 is CATSRDFLWTGVTYGYTF. The CDR3 region has the DNA TGTGCCACCAGCAGAGATTTCTTGTGGACAGGTGTAACCTATGGCTACACCTTC.

This rearrangement joins TRBV2 to TRBJ1-2; 11 nucleotides align to TRBD1. Germline assignment: CDR1 SNHLY and CDR2 FYNNEI. V lost 6 bases and J lost 4; bases outside the gene matches: 7. The CDR3 is 15 amino acids. CDR3 DNA: TGTGCCAGCAGGGAAAGGACAGGGGGCGGCTATGGCTACACCTTC. Translated, it gives CASRERTGGGYGYTF.

The rearrangement joins TRBV10-1 to TRBJ2-5; 7 bases map to TRBD2. Germline lookup yields CDR1 WNHNN and CDR2 SYGVQD (reference sequence). V lost 4 bases and J lost 5; bases outside the gene matches: 19. The CDR3 runs to 18 residues. CDR3 nucleotides: TGCGCCAGCAGTGTGGGGATAATGAGCGGGGTTGGTGCGGAGACCCAGTACTTC. Translating it yields CASSVGIMSGVGAETQYF.

The genes are TRBV7-2 and TRBJ1-1; D is undetermined. The CDR3 runs 13 residues. In germline, CDR1 is SGHTA, CDR2 FQGNSA. Trimming took off 5 bases at V and 5 bases at J, with 12 bases between the two ends. Here the CDR3 reads CASSNRRGTEAFF. The CDR3 DNA reads TGTGCCAGCAGCAATAGGCGGGGAACTGAAGCTTTCTTT.

The count of this clone is one. CDR3 in amino acids: CASSLGHYEQYF. CDR3 bases: TGTGCCAGCAGTTTAGGACACTACGAGCAGTACTTC. J is TRBJ2-7 and V is TRBV12-3 or TRBV12-4; unclear D gene. The germline V and J ends were trimmed by 1 base and 3 bases, with 4 bases remaining between them. The CDR3 extends over 12 amino acids.

V is TRBV18 and J is TRBJ1-1; the D gene is possibly TRBD1 (5 bases). Trimming cost V 3 bases and J 1 base, with 12 bases left between them. The germline gives CDR1 KGHSH, CDR2 LQKENI. This CDR3 has 15 amino acids. The CDR3 here is CASSPRQLQNTEAFF. The CDR3 nucleotides read TGTGCCAGCTCACCGCGACAGCTACAGAACACTGAAGCTTTCTTT.

V usage is TRBV19 and J usage is TRBJ1-2; D is unclear. V gave up 6 bases and J gave up 7 bases, with 18 bases separating them. Germline assignment: CDR1 LNHDA and CDR2 SQIVND (reference sequence). The CDR3 is made up of 14 amino acids. CDR3 amino acids: CASSPLSRVVGYTF. CDR3 nucleotide sequence: TGTGCCAGTAGCCCCCTTAGTAGGGTAGTTGGCTACACCTTC.

The chain has TRBV5-8 and TRBJ1-4, with unresolved D. This CDR3 has 15 amino acids. V was shortened by 4 bases and J by 0 bases, with 10 bases between the two germline ends. Germline V CDR1 and CDR2: SGHTS, YDEGEE. The CDR3 DNA reads as TGTGCCAGCAGCCTGGGCTACGCAACTAATGAAAAACTGTTTTTT. Protein: CASSLGYATNEKLFF.

The chain employs TRBV5-4 and TRBJ1-2; D is uncertain. The V and J ends lost 2 bases and 5 bases respectively, with 13 bases between them. The CDR3 loop spans 14 amino acids. Germline assignment: CDR1 SGHNT and CDR2 YYREEE (reference sequence). CDR3 sequence reads: CASSLPLSPYGYTF. In DNA form, the CDR3 reads TGTGCCAGCAGCTTACCGCTGTCCCCGTATGGCTACACCTTC. Full variable domain (remainder filled in from reference TRBV5-4 and TRBJ1-2): ETGVTQSPTHLIKTRGQQVTLRCSSQSGHNTVSWYQQALGQGPQFIFQYYREEENGRGNFPPRFSGLQFPNYSSELNVNALELDDSALYLCASSLPLSPYGYTFGSGTRLTVV.

The chain links TRBV5-1 to TRBJ1-2; 9 bases are a match to TRBD1. This CDR3 spans 14 amino acids. J lost 7 bases, V lost 3 bases, and 7 bases had no gene match. Germline assignment: CDR1 SGHRS and CDR2 YFSETQ. CDR3: CASSSGQGEAGYTF. The CDR3, as DNA: TGCGCCAGCAGCTCGGGACAGGGTGAAGCTGGCTACACCTTC.

The J gene is TRBJ1-5, the V gene TRBV28; D is uncertain. Per the germline V gene, CDR1 is MDHEN and CDR2 is SYDVKM. This CDR3 has 14 residues. Trimming pared 8 bases from V and 0 bases from J, leaving 11 bases between. The CDR3 region is CASCWHLSNQPQHF. The CDR3 bases are TGTGCCAGCTGTTGGCACCTTAGCAATCAGCCCCAGCATTTT.

V is TRBV28 and J is TRBJ1-3, with D perhaps matching TRBD1 (5 bases). This CDR3 contains 16 residues. Germline CDR1 reads MDHEN; CDR2 reads SYDVKM. V dropped 9 bases and J dropped 2 bases, with 20 bases sitting between them. The CDR3 is CASKYPGDLAGNTIYF. The CDR3 DNA follows: TGTGCCAGTAAATACCCGGGGGATTTGGCTGGAAACACCATATATTTT.

The chain couples TRBV11-2 to TRBJ2-5; D remains unclear. The V end lost 2 bases, the J end lost 6 bases, and 7 bases lay between the germline ends. Germline V gene data show CDR1 as SGHAT and CDR2 as FQNNGV. The CDR3 consists of 12 residues. The CDR3 sequence is CASSLLMKTQYF. The CDR3, as DNA: TGTGCCAGCAGCTTATTGATGAAGACCCAGTACTTC.

This chain links TRBV5-1 with TRBJ1-2; D is possibly TRBD1 (6 bases). CDR3 length: 12 residues. Trimming pared 0 bases from V and 8 bases from J, leaving 8 bases between. Germline CDR1 reads SGHRS; CDR2 reads YFSETQ. CDR3 in amino acids: CASSLGGGGYTF. DNA for the CDR3: TGCGCCAGCAGCTTGGGCGGGGGCGGCTACACCTTC. The full variable domain, with the rest looked up from reference TRBV5-1 and TRBJ1-2, is KAGVTQTPRYLIKTRGQQVTLSCSPISGHRSVSWYQQTPGQGLQFLFEYFSETQRNKGNFPGRFSGRQFSNSRSEMNVSTLELGDSALYLCASSLGGGGYTFGSGTRLTVV.

The chain combines TRBV7-8 with TRBJ2-2; D is perhaps TRBD2 (5 bases). This CDR3 is 16 amino acids long. The V end lost 5 bases, the J end lost 1 base, and 14 bases lay between the germline ends. The germline gives CDR1 SGHVS, CDR2 FQNEAQ. The CDR3 bases are TGTGCCAGCAGCGGCAGGATAGGGAGGAACACCGGGGAGCTGTTTTTT. Amino acids: CASSGRIGRNTGELFF.

This chain joins TRBV2 and TRBJ1-6; a possible D gene is TRBD1 (6 bases). Trimming left V 4 bases short and J 9 bases short, with 10 bases between. CDR1 is SNHLY and CDR2 is FYNNEI in the germline V gene. The CDR3 loop spans 13 amino acids. CDR3 coding DNA: TGTGCCAGCAGTGGGACAGATAGTTCACCCCTCCACTTT. Protein: CASSGTDSSPLHF. The variable domain in full, completed from reference TRBV2 and TRBJ1-6, reads EPEVTQTPSHQVTQMGQEVILRCVPISNHLYFYWYRQILGQKVEFLVSFYNNEISEKSEIFDDQFSVERPDGSNFTLKIRSTKLEDSAMYFCASSGTDSSPLHFGNGTRLTVT.

V is TRBV6-6 and J is TRBJ1-6, with D unresolved. Trimming removed 2 bases from V and 7 bases from J, with 15 bases in between. The length of the CDR3 is 16 residues. CDR1 and CDR2 (germline): MNHNY, SVGAGI (reference sequence). Written as DNA, the CDR3 is TGTGCCAGCAGTTACCCAGTGATTGTTGGCAATTCACCCCTCCACTTT. It codes for CASSYPVIVGNSPLHF.

The chain uses TRBV27 and TRBJ1-3; the D is unclear. Germline V gives CDR1 MNHEY, CDR2 SMNVEV (reference sequence). Trimming removed 3 bases at V and 0 bases at J, with 9 bases between. The CDR3 sequence is 15 residues long. This CDR3 reads CASSLSAFSGNTIYF. CDR3 DNA sequence: TGTGCCAGCAGTTTGAGCGCCTTCTCTGGAAACACCATATATTTT.

The gene calls are TRBV30 and TRBJ2-7; D might be TRBD1 or TRBD2, each matching 5 bases. V lost 5 bases, J lost 0 bases, and 8 bases lay in between. The CDR3 consists of 12 residues. The germline gives CDR1 GTSNPN, CDR2 SVGIG (reference sequence). The CDR3 DNA reads as TGTGCCTGGGGGACGGTCTCCTACGAGCAGTACTTC. This gives the protein CAWGTVSYEQYF. Together with reference TRBV30 and TRBJ2-7, the CDR3 gives the full variable domain: SQTIHQWPATLVQPVGSPLSLECTVEGTSNPNLYWYRQAAGRGLQLLFYSVGIGQISSEVPQNLSASRPQDRQFILSSKKLLLSDSGFYLCAWGTVSYEQYFGPGTRLTVT.